This TCR beta chain appears in the sequencing data of a study of molecular identifiers for immune sequencing clone quantification. A single record per CDR3 protein comes from TCRdb applying MiXCR to the PCR reads. The sample carries some 91,000 distinct CDR3 sequences, roughly a quarter recorded once. Study conclusions and caveats: Single-cell amounts of spiked Jurkat TCR RNA were reportedly detectable among about a million naive cells.

Of note for this clonotype: Its antigen remains unidentified.

Trimming took 7 bases from V and 4 from J; bases not matched to a gene: 2. This CDR3 is 12 amino acids long. CDR1 is LNHDA, CDR2 SQIVND, per germline (reference sequence). The V call is TRBV19, the J call TRBJ1-1, with 8 bases fitting TRBD1. Sequencing was performed on naive CD8+ T cells from blood, with Jurkat cell RNA spiked in. The subset: FACS-sorted CD8+CD4-CCR7+CD45RA+ naive T cells. The TCR originated in a human donor in good health. Some libraries in this study had Jurkat cell RNA spiked in. The chain's CDR3 is CASIQGATEAFF. The CDR3 DNA reads as TGTGCCAGTATCCAGGGGGCCACTGAAGCTTTCTTT.